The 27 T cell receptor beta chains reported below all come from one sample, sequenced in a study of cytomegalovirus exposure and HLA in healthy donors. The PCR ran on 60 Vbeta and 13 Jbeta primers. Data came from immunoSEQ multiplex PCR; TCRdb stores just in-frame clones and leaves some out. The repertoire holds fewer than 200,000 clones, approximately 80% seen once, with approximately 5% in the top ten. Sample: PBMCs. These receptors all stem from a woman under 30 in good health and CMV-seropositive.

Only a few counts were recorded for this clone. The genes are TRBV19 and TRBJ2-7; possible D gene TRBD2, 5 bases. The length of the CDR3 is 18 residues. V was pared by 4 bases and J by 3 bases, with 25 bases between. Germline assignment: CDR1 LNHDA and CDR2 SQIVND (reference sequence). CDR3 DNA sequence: TGTGCCAGTAGTACCCCCTCAGACGGGGTGAGGTCCCTCTACGAGCAGTACTTC. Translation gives CASSTPSDGVRSLYEQYF.

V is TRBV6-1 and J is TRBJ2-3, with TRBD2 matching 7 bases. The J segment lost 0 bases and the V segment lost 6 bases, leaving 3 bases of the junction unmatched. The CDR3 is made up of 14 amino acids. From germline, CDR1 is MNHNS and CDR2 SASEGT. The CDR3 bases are TGTGCCAGCAGGGGGGGGGTAAGCACAGATACGCAGTATTTT. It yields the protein CASRGGVSTDTQYF.

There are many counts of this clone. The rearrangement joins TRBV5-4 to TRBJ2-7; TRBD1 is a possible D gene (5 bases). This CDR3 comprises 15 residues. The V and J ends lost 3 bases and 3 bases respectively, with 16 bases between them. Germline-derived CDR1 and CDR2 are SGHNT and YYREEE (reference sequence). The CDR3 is CASSSTDMGLYEQYF. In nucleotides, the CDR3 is TGTGCCAGCAGCTCCACGGACATGGGCCTCTACGAGCAGTACTTC.

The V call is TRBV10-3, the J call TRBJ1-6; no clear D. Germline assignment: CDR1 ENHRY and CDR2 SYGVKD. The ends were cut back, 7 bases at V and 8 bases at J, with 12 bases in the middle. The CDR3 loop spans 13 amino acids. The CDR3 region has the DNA TGTGCCATCAATCAAGAGAGAGATTCACCCCTCCACTTT. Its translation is CAINQERDSPLHF.

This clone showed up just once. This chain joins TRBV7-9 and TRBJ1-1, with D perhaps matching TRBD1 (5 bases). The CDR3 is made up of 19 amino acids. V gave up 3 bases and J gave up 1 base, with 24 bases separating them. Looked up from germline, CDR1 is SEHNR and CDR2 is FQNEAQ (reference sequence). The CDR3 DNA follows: TGTGCCAGCAGCTTCGATGTTTTGGTTGGGACTTGGGGGAACACTGAAGCTTTCTTT. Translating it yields CASSFDVLVGTWGNTEAFF.

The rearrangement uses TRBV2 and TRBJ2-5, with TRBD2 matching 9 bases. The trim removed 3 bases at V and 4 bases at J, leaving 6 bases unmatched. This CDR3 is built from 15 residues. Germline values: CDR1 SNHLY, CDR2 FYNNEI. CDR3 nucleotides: TGTGCCAGCAGTGACGAAGGACTAGCGTTAGAGACCCAGTACTTC. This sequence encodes CASSDEGLALETQYF. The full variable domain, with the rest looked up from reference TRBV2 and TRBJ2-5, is EPEVTQTPSHQVTQMGQEVILRCVPISNHLYFYWYRQILGQKVEFLVSFYNNEISEKSEIFDDQFSVERPDGSNFTLKIRSTKLEDSAMYFCASSDEGLALETQYFGPGTRLLVL.

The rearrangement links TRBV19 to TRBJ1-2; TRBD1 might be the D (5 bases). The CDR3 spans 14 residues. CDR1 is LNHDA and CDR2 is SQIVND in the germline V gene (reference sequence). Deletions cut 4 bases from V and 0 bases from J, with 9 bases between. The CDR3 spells CASSTGNANYGYTF. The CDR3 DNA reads TGTGCCAGTAGTACAGGGAACGCTAACTATGGCTACACCTTC. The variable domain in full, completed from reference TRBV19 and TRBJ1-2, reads DGGITQSPKYLFRKEGQNVTLSCEQNLNHDAMYWYRQDPGQGLRLIYYSQIVNDFQKGDIAEGYSVSREKKESFPLTVTSAQKNPTAFYLCASSTGNANYGYTFGSGTRLTVV.

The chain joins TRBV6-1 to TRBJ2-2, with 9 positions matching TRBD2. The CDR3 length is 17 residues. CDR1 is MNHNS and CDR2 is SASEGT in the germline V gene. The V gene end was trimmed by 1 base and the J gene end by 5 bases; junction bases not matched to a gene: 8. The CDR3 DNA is TGTGCCAGCAGTGAAGGAATAGCGGGGGCGGGAACCGGGGAGCTGTTTTTT. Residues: CASSEGIAGAGTGELFF.

The CDR3 region has the DNA TGTGCCTGGAGTGCAGGGACAGGGGGCAATGGCTACACCTTC. It is translated as CAWSAGTGGNGYTF. V usage is TRBV30 and J usage is TRBJ1-2; 12 bases fit TRBD1. The length of the CDR3 is 14 residues. The germline V gene has CDR1 GTSNPN and CDR2 SVGIG (reference sequence). Germline trimming cut 1 base from V and 6 bases from J; bases unmatched to any gene: 3.

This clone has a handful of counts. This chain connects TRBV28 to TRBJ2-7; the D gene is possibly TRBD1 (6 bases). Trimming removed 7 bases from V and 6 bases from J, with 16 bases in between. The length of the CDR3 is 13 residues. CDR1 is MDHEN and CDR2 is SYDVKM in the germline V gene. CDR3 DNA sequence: TGTGCCAGCATGAGCCCAGGGGTTTCCGAGCAGTACTTC. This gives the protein CASMSPGVSEQYF.

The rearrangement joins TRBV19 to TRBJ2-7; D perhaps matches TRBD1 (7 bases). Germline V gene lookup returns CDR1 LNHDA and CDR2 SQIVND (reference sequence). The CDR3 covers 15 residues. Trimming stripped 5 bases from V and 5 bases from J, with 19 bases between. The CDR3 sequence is CASSPQGGGRHEQYF. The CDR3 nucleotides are TGTGCCAGTAGTCCTCAGGGGGGCGGGCGACACGAGCAGTACTTC. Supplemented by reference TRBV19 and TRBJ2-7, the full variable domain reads DGGITQSPKYLFRKEGQNVTLSCEQNLNHDAMYWYRQDPGQGLRLIYYSQIVNDFQKGDIAEGYSVSREKKESFPLTVTSAQKNPTAFYLCASSPQGGGRHEQYFGPGTRLTVT.

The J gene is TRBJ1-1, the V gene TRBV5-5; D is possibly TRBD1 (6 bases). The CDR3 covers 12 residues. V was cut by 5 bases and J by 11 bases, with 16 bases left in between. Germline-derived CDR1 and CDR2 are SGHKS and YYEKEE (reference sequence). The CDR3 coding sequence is TGTGCCAGCAGGGTGCTGGGGGCAACGGCTTTCTTT. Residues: CASRVLGATAFF.

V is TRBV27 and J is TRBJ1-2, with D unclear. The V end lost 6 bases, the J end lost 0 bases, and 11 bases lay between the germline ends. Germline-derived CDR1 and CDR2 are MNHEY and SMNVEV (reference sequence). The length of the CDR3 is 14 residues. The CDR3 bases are TGTGCCAGCAGGCCGGGAGGCCCTAACTATGGCTACACCTTC. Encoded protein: CASRPGGPNYGYTF.

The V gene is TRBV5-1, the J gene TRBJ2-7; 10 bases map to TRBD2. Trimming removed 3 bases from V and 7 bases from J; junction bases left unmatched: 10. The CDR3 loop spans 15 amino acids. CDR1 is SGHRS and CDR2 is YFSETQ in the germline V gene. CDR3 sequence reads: CASSSSGGAWSEQYF. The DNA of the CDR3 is TGCGCCAGCAGCTCCAGCGGGGGGGCGTGGAGTGAGCAGTACTTC.

The CDR3, as DNA: TGTGCCAGCAGCTTATCGGAAGAGACCCAGTACTTC. It specifies CASSLSEETQYF. V is TRBV7-6 and J is TRBJ2-5; no reliable D call. The V end lost 2 bases, the J end lost 3 bases, and 4 bases lay between the germline ends. The CDR3 has 12 amino acids. The germline V gene encodes CDR1 SGHVS and CDR2 FNYEAQ. Based on the CDR3 plus reference TRBV7-6 and TRBJ2-5, the full variable domain is GAGVSQSPRYKVTKRGQDVALRCDPISGHVSLYWYRQALGQGPEFLTYFNYEAQQDKSGLPNDRFSAERPEGSISTLTIQRTEQRDSAMYRCASSLSEETQYFGPGTRLLVL.

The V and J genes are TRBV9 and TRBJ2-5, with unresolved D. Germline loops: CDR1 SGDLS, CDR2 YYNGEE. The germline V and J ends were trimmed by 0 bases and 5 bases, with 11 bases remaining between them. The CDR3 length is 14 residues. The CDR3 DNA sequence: TGTGCCAGCAGCGTAGGGGTTAGCTTTGAGACCCAGTACTTC. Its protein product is CASSVGVSFETQYF.

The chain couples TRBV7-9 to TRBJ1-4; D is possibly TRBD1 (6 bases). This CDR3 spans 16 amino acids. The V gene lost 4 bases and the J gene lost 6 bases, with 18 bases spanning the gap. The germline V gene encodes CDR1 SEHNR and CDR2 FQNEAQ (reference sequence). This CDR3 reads CASSSPSSEGDEKLFF. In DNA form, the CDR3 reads TGTGCCAGCAGCTCCCCGAGCAGTGAGGGGGATGAAAAACTGTTTTTT. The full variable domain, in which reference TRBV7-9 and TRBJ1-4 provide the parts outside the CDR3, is DTGVSQNPRHKITKRGQNVTFRCDPISEHNRLYWYRQTLGQGPEFLTYFQNEAQLEKSRLLSDRFSAERPKGSFSTLEIQRTEQGDSAMYLCASSSPSSEGDEKLFFGSGTQLSVL.

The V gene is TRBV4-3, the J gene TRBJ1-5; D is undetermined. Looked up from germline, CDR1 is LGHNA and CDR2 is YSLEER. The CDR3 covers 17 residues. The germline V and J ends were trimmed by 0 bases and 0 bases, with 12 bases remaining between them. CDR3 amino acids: CASSQDGWRDSNQPQHF. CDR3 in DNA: TGCGCCAGCAGCCAAGATGGGTGGAGGGATAGCAATCAGCCCCAGCATTTT.

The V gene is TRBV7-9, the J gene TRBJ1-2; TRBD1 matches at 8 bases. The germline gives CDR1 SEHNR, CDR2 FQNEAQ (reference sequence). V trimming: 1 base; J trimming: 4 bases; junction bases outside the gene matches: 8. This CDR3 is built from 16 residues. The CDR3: CASSLGQGLTVYGYTF. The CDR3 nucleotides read TGTGCCAGCAGCTTAGGACAGGGGCTAACAGTCTATGGCTACACCTTC. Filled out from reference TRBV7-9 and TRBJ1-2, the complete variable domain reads DTGVSQNPRHKITKRGQNVTFRCDPISEHNRLYWYRQTLGQGPEFLTYFQNEAQLEKSRLLSDRFSAERPKGSFSTLEIQRTEQGDSAMYLCASSLGQGLTVYGYTFGSGTRLTVV.

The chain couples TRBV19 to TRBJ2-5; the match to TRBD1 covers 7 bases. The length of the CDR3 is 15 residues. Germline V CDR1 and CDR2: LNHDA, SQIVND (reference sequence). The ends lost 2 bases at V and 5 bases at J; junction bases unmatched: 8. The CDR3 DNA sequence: TGTGCCAGTAGTATATTCTCGGACAGGACCGAGACCCAGTACTTC. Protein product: CASSIFSDRTETQYF. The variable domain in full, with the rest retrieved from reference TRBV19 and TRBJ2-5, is DGGITQSPKYLFRKEGQNVTLSCEQNLNHDAMYWYRQDPGQGLRLIYYSQIVNDFQKGDIAEGYSVSREKKESFPLTVTSAQKNPTAFYLCASSIFSDRTETQYFGPGTRLLVL.

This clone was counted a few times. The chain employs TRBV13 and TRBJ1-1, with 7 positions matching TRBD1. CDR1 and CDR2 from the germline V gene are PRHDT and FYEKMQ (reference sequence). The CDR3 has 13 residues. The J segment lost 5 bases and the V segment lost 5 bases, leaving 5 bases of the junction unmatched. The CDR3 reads CASSLGTATEAFF. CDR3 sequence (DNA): TGTGCCAGCAGCCTCGGGACAGCGACTGAAGCTTTCTTT.

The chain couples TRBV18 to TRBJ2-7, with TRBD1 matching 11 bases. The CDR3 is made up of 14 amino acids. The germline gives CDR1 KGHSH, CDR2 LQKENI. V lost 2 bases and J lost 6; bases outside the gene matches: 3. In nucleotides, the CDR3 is TGTGCCAGCTCACCAGGACAGGGGGCGAGCGAGCAGTACTTC. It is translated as CASSPGQGASEQYF.

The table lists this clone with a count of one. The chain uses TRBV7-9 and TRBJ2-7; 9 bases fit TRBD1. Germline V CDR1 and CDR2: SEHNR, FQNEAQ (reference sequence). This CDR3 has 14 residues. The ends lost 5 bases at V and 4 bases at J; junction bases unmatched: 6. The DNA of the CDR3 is TGTGCCAGCAGCCCTTGGGACAGGGATTACGAGCAGTACTTC. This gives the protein CASSPWDRDYEQYF.

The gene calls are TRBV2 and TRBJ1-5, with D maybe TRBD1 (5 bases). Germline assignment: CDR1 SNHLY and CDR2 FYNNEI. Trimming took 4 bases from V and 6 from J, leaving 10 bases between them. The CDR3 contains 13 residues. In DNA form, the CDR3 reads TGTGCCAGCAGTGTCGGACAAACTCAGCCCCAGCATTTT. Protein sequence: CASSVGQTQPQHF.

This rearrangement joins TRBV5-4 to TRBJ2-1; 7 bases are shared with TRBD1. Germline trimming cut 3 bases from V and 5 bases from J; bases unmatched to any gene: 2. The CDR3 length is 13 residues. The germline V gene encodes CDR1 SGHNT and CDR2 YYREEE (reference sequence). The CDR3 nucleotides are TGTGCCAGCAGCTCAGGGACAGACAATGAGCAGTTCTTC. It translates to CASSSGTDNEQFF.

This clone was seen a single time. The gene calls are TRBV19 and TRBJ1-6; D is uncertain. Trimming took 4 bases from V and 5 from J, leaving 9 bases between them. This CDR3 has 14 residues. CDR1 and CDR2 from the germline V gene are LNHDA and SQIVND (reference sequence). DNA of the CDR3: TGTGCCAGTAGTACAACTAAAAATAATTCACCCCTCCACTTT. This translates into CASSTTKNNSPLHF.

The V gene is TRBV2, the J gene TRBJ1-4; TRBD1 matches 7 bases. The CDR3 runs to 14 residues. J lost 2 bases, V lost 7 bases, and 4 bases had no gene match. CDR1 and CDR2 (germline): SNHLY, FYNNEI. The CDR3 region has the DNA TGTGCCAGCAATAACAGGGGTACTAATGAAAAACTGTTTTTT. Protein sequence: CASNNRGTNEKLFF. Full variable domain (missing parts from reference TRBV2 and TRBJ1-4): EPEVTQTPSHQVTQMGQEVILRCVPISNHLYFYWYRQILGQKVEFLVSFYNNEISEKSEIFDDQFSVERPDGSNFTLKIRSTKLEDSAMYFCASNNRGTNEKLFFGSGTQLSVL.